These T cell receptor beta chains were read from a single sample in a study of cytotoxic CD8 clonotypes in ibrutinib-treated CLL. Sequencing was performed with immunoSEQ multiplex PCR; in TCRdb, only in-frame clones are kept and a portion is missing. The repertoire holds under 40,000 clones, with around 53% as singletons. Here the sequenced sample was PBMCs, taken before ibrutinib treatment. These TCRs come from a human donor with chronic lymphocytic leukemia. Each CDR3 is given with its conserved first and last residue.

V gene: TRBV15; CDR3 protein: CATSMTGDTEAFF
V gene: TRBV7-2; CDR3 protein: CASSPETLSSPLHF
V gene: TRBV2; CDR3 protein: CASSEWGAPGTEAFF
V gene: TRBV6-9; CDR3 protein: CASSQGQPQHF
V gene: TRBV7-9; CDR3 protein: CASSFKGGIENIQYF
V gene: TRBV5-1; CDR3 protein: CASSRPGQGNTEAFF
V gene: TRBV5-1; CDR3 protein: CASTKDRVFEGYTF
V gene: TRBV7-3; CDR3 protein: CASSQRQGDGYTF
V gene: TRBV5-6; CDR3 protein: CASSLLSLEDGYTF
V gene: TRBV7-8; CDR3 protein: CASSPPGQPYGDYGYTF
V gene: TRBV5-1; CDR3 protein: CASSHQRGLGTDTQYF